This TCR beta chain was found in a study of T cells after yellow fever vaccination. General study points: From the bulk population, abundant clonotypes could contaminate and appear within FACS-sorted repertoires.

Germline values: CDR1 SGHTA, CDR2 FQGNSA. J lost 6 bases, V lost 4 bases, and 12 bases had no gene match. This CDR3 is built from 16 residues. This clonotype was detected only a few times. Its antigen is as yet unknown. TCRdb analysed the 5' RACE reads with MiXCR anew, one entry per CDR3 protein. The data contain around 530,000 distinct CDR3 sequences, less than 20% of them singletons. The clonotype comes from a man aged 18 to 30 who received the YFV17D yellow fever vaccine. The chain combines TRBV7-2 with TRBJ2-3; 8 bases match TRBD2. The starting material was PBMCs, obtained less than 6 days after the first yellow fever vaccination. CDR3 in DNA: TGTGCCAGCAGCTCAATCGGGGGTAGCGGGGTCGATACGCAGTATTTT. Its translation is CASSSIGGSGVDTQYF.